A selection of T cell receptor beta chains follows, all from one sample in a study of T cell responses to AZD1222 COVID-19 vaccine. TCRdb's copy holds only in-frame clones and misses some; the assay was immunoSEQ multiplex PCR. The sample lists 75,000 to 100,000 clones, roughly nine tenths occurring once. Here the sequenced sample was peripheral blood, taken on day 0 of AZD1222 vaccination. The origin of the receptors is an adult in good health. CDR3s leave out the opening cysteine and the closing phenylalanine or tryptophan. Expanded clones are given a class, and other clones once, few, many or no size at all.

TRBJ1-1 | - | TRBV9 | ASSFTGDTGTEAF
TRBJ1-2 | - | TRBV27 | ASSPGTGFPYGYT
TRBJ1-5 | - | TRBV7-2 | ASSSNRGYQPQH
TRBJ1-2 | - | TRBV3-1/TRBV3-2 | ASSQWTANNYGYT
TRBJ1-1 | once | TRBV5-1 | ASSKDRLNTEAF
TRBJ1-4 | once | TRBV5-1 | ASSLNGENEKLF
TRBJ1-6 | - | TRBV5-6 | ASSRPDGSPLH
TRBJ2-7 | - | TRBV6-5 | ASTRTGLLYEQY
TRBJ1-5 | few | TRBV2 | ASSRGRNQPQH
TRBJ1-5 | - | TRBV9 | ASSQQGHWNQPQH
TRBJ2-1 | - | TRBV4-2 | ASSQVASGGANEQF
TRBJ1-6 | - | TRBV3-1/TRBV3-2 | ASSQDRLSLVD
TRBJ1-1 | - | TRBV11-1 | ASSTGLETF